This TCR beta chain appears in the sequencing data of a study of control samples from healthy donors and cancer patients. The protocol was immunoSEQ multiplex PCR, while the TCRdb copy is restricted to in-frame clones and leaves out a portion. The sample yields tens of thousands of clones, about 93% seen once. This CDR3 region has 15 residues. With 5 bases removed from V and 0 bases from J, the gap between germline ends came to 12 bases. Germline-derived CDR1 and CDR2 are KGHSH and LQKENI. This chain links TRBV18 with TRBJ2-3; a weak D match, TRBD1 (6 bases). The TCR sequence derives from a man aged 25 to 40 in good health. The sample taken for sequencing was blood. CDR3 sequence reads: CASSLRTDSTDTQYF. The CDR3 DNA reads as TGTGCCAGCTCATTACGGACAGATAGCACAGATACGCAGTATTTT.